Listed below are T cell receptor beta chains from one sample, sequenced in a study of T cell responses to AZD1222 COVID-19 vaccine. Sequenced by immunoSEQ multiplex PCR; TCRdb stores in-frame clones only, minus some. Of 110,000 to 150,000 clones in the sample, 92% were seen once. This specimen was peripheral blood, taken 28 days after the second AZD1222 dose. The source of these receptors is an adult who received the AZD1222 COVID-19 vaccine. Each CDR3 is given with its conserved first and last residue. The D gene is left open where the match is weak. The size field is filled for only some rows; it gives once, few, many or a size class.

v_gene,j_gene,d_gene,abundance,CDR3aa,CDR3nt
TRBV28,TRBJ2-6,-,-,CASRGSGANVLTF,TGTGCCAGCAGGGGGTCTGGGGCCAACGTCCTGACTTTC
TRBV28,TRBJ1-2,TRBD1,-,CASSFGTGPVLYGYTF,TGTGCCAGCAGTTTCGGGACAGGTCCGGTACTCTATGGCTACACCTTC
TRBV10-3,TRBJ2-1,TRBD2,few,CAISETTSGRRRDEQFF,TGTGCCATCAGTGAGACGACTAGCGGGAGGCGGAGGGATGAGCAGTTCTTC
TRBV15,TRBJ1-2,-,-,CATSRETTGGYTF,TGTGCCACCAGCAGAGAGACGACGGGTGGCTACACCTTC
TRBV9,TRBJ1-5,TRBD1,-,CASSYAGQGGQPQHF,TGTGCCAGCAGCTATGCTGGACAGGGAGGACAGCCCCAGCATTTT
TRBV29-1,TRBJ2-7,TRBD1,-,CSVYAPGQTYEQYF,TGCAGCGTTTACGCGCCGGGACAGACCTACGAGCAGTACTTC
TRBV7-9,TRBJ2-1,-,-,CASSLSSYNEQFF,TGTGCCAGCAGCTTAAGCTCCTACAATGAGCAGTTCTTC
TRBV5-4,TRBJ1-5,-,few,CASSLKGNNQPQHF,TGTGCCAGCAGCTTGAAGGGAAACAATCAGCCCCAGCATTTT
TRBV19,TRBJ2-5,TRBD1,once,CASSMGTGQETQYF,TGTGCCAGTAGTATGGGGACAGGACAAGAGACCCAGTACTTC
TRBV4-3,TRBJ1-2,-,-,CASSQDRGGAGGYTF,TGCGCCAGCAGCCAAGATCGCGGGGGGGCAGGTGGCTACACCTTC
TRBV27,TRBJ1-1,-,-,CASSLFSGPNTEAFF,TGTGCCAGCAGTTTATTCTCCGGACCTAACACTGAAGCTTTCTTT
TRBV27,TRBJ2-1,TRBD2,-,CASKTSGRYYNEQFF,TGTGCCAGCAAAACTAGCGGGAGGTATTACAATGAGCAGTTCTTC
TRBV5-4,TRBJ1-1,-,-,CASSLLTTNTEAFF,TGTGCCAGCAGCTTACTGACAACGAACACTGAAGCTTTCTTT
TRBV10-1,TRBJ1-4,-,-,CASSVGVGEKLFF,TGCGCCAGCAGTGTAGGGGTAGGCGAAAAACTGTTTTTT
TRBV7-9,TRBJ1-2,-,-,CASSLNQGGYTF,TGTGCCAGCAGCTTAAATCAGGGAGGCTACACCTTC
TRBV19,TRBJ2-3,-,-,CATQDSVWADTQYF,TGTGCCACCCAGGACAGTGTATGGGCAGATACGCAGTATTTT
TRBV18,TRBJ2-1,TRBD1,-,CASSTTGDNEQFF,TGTGCCAGCTCAACGACAGGGGACAATGAGCAGTTCTTC
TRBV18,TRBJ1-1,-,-,CASSALGGDTEAFF,TGTGCCAGCTCTGCATTGGGTGGGGACACTGAAGCTTTCTTT
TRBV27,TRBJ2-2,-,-,CASRLSDNGYTGELFF,TGTGCCAGCAGACTCTCGGACAATGGGTACACCGGGGAGCTGTTTTTT
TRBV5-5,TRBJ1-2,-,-,CASSPDVDLGGYTF,TGTGCCAGCAGCCCAGATGTGGACTTAGGTGGCTACACCTTC
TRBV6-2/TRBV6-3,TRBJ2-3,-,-,CASSYSPDNTDTQYF,TGTGCCAGCAGTTACTCCCCGGACAACACAGATACGCAGTATTTT
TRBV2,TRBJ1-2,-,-,CASSEDGATVYGYTF,TGTGCCAGCAGTGAAGATGGGGCGACGGTCTATGGCTACACCTTC
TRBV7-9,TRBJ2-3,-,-,CASSFGDTQYF,TGTGCCAGCAGCTTTGGAGATACGCAGTATTTT
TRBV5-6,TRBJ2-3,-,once,CASSFRGKDTQYF,TGTGCCAGCAGTTTTAGGGGAAAAGATACGCAGTATTTT
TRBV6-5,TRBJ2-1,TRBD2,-,CAIGLAGVNEQFF,TGTGCCATCGGACTAGCGGGAGTGAATGAGCAGTTCTTC
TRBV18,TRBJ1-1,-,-,CASSPLVTEAFF,TGTGCCAGCTCACCATTAGTCACTGAAGCTTTCTTT
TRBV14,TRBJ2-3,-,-,CASSLYTSSDTQYF,TGTGCCAGCAGCCTATATACTAGCAGCGATACGCAGTATTTT
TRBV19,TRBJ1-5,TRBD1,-,CASSERGAWTGVIQPQHF,TGTGCCAGTAGTGAAAGAGGGGCATGGACAGGGGTGATTCAGCCCCAGCATTTT
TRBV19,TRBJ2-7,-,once,CASSIAPRDEQYF,TGTGCCAGTAGTATAGCCCCCCGGGACGAGCAGTACTTC
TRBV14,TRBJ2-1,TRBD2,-,CASSQDGMGTSRNNEQFF,TGTGCCAGCAGCCAAGATGGGATGGGGACTAGTCGAAACAATGAGCAGTTCTTC
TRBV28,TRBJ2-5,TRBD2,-,CASSSRVAGVETQYF,TGTGCCAGCAGCTCCCGGGTAGCGGGAGTGGAGACCCAGTACTTC
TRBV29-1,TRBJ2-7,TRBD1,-,CSVGETGEEEQYF,TGCAGCGTTGGCGAGACAGGGGAAGAGGAGCAGTACTTC
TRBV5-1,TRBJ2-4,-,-,CASSSGSIKNIQYF,TGCGCCAGCAGCTCCGGTAGCATAAAAAACATTCAGTACTTC
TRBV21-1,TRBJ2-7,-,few,CASSKGRGQVAEQYF,TGTGCCAGCAGCAAAGGTCGAGGACAGGTGGCCGAGCAGTACTTC
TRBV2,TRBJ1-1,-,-,CATRGGGTEAFF,TGTGCCACCCGGGGAGGGGGCACTGAAGCTTTCTTT
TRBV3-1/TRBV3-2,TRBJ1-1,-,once,CASSQDKVRTEAFF,TGTGCCAGCAGCCAAGATAAAGTTCGGACTGAAGCTTTCTTT
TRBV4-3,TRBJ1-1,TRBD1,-,CASSQQKTGREAFF,TGCGCCAGCAGCCAGCAAAAGACAGGGAGGGAAGCTTTCTTT
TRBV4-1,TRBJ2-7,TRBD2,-,CASSLYSGRSYEQYF,TGCGCCAGCAGCCTCTACAGCGGGAGAAGCTACGAGCAGTACTTC
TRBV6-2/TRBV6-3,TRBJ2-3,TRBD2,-,CASSYSASGSTDTQYF,TGTGCCAGCAGTTACTCGGCTAGCGGTAGCACAGATACGCAGTATTTT
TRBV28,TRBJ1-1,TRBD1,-,CASRLGQAEAFF,TGTGCCAGCAGACTAGGACAGGCTGAAGCTTTCTTT
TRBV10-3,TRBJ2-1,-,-,CAIGTASADNEQFF,TGTGCCATCGGTACCGCCTCTGCGGACAATGAGCAGTTCTTC